Listed here are 24 T cell receptor beta chains from one sample, sequenced in a study of OX40 agonist ivuxolimab in advanced cancers. Sequenced by immunoSEQ multiplex PCR; TCRdb stores in-frame clones only, minus some. The repertoire consists of more than 55,000 clones, with about 85% occurring once and the leading ten covering about 5%. The sample in question was CD4+ or CD8+ T cells sorted from blood, obtained in a trial of the OX40 agonist ivuxolimab. These receptors were obtained from an adult with an advanced solid tumor such as melanoma, head and neck, liver or kidney cancer.

The chain links TRBV6-1 to TRBJ2-3; TRBD1 is a possible D gene (5 bases). Between the trimmed V and J ends, which lost 3 bases and 3 bases, there was a span of 10 bases. This CDR3 contains 14 residues. Germline V gene sequence: CDR1 MNHNS, CDR2 SASEGT. The CDR3 reads CASSDRVVTDTQYF. The CDR3 DNA is TGTGCCAGCAGTGACAGGGTAGTGACAGATACGCAGTATTTT.

This clone was recorded a few times. The genes are TRBV7-2 and TRBJ2-2; D remains ambiguous. Trimming took 2 bases from V and 8 from J, leaving 9 bases between them. Germline V gene sequence: CDR1 SGHTA, CDR2 FQGNSA. This CDR3 is built from 13 residues. The CDR3 nucleotides read TGTGCCAGCAGCTTAAGTCTAGGTGGGGAGCTGTTTTTT. Protein: CASSLSLGGELFF.

The V and J genes are TRBV4-2 and TRBJ1-2, with 7 bases fitting TRBD1. Trimming cost V 0 bases and J 0 bases; bases outside gene matches: 10. The CDR3 length is 18 residues. From germline, CDR1 is LGHNA and CDR2 YNFKEQ. CDR3 sequence: CASSQESGTDLTNYGYTF. The CDR3 DNA follows: TGTGCCAGCAGCCAAGAATCAGGGACAGATCTTACTAACTATGGCTACACCTTC.

The J gene is TRBJ2-5, the V gene TRBV7-2; 7 bases are shared with TRBD2. The J call is in doubt because the DNA end fits TRBJ2-7 better. The CDR3 has 14 residues. The germline CDR1 and CDR2 sequences are SGHTA and FQGNSA. This chain's CDR3 is CASSLGLADYEQYF. CDR3 nucleotide sequence: TGTGCCAGCAGCTTAGGCCTAGCGGACTACGAGCAGTACTTC.

V and J are TRBV5-1 and TRBJ1-1; 9 positions match TRBD1. The CDR3 is 15 residues long. V shed 4 bases and J 2 bases; nucleotides not matched to a gene: 6. Germline V gene lookup returns CDR1 SGHRS and CDR2 YFSETQ. CDR3 loop: CASSPGQGVNTEAFF. The CDR3 nucleotides read TGCGCCAGCAGCCCGGGACAGGGTGTCAACACTGAAGCTTTCTTT.

This clone was counted once. The rearrangement joins TRBV11-2 to TRBJ2-5; D call uncertain. CDR3 length equals 15 residues. Trimming took off 2 bases at V and 2 bases at J, with 12 bases between the two ends. Germline V gene data show CDR1 as SGHAT and CDR2 as FQNNGV. CDR3 region: CASSLYVTAQETQYF. Written as DNA, the CDR3 is TGTGCCAGCAGCTTATACGTCACGGCTCAAGAGACCCAGTACTTC.

The genes are TRBV6-5 and TRBJ2-1; 8 bases are shared with TRBD2. Germline V gene data show CDR1 as MNHEY and CDR2 as SVGAGI. V lost 2 bases to trimming and J lost 3 bases; unmatched junction nucleotides: 3. The CDR3 is 15 amino acids. CDR3 DNA: TGTGCCAGCAGTTACGCCGGGACTAGCTACAATGAGCAGTTCTTC. Its translation is CASSYAGTSYNEQFF.

This rearrangement joins TRBV14 to TRBJ1-2, with 8 bases identical to TRBD1. This CDR3 contains 14 residues. The germline gives CDR1 SGHDN, CDR2 FVKESK. With V trimmed by 4 bases and J by 7 bases, 8 bases remained unmatched. The CDR3 reads CASSPDRGWGGYTF. The DNA of the CDR3 is TGTGCCAGCAGCCCCGACAGGGGATGGGGTGGCTACACCTTC.

The chain has TRBV6-1 and TRBJ2-3; D gene ambiguous. Trimming took 7 bases from V and 0 from J, leaving 11 bases between them. Germline CDR1 reads MNHNS; CDR2 reads SASEGT. The CDR3 extends over 14 amino acids. The CDR3 DNA sequence: TGTGCCAGCAAGATGGTTACCAGCACAGATACGCAGTATTTT. Translating it yields CASKMVTSTDTQYF.

V gene TRBV2 combines with J gene TRBJ1-4; TRBD1 agrees at 10 bases. The V segment lost 7 bases and the J segment 4 bases; nucleotides outside the gene matches: 12. Germline-derived CDR1 and CDR2 are SNHLY and FYNNEI. The CDR3 has 17 amino acids. DNA for the CDR3: TGTGCCAGCACTAAAAGGGGGACAGGGGCCCTTAATGAAAAACTGTTTTTT. Translated: CASTKRGTGALNEKLFF.

J is TRBJ1-2 and V is TRBV5-6, with D perhaps TRBD1 (5 bases). V lost 4 bases, J lost 3 bases, and 10 bases lay in between. There are 13 residues in the CDR3. CDR1 is SGHDT and CDR2 is YYEEEE in the germline V gene. As DNA, the CDR3 is TGTGCCAGCAGCCGGGGCGAGCACTATGGCTACACCTTC. It encodes CASSRGEHYGYTF.

The genes are TRBV2 and TRBJ2-1; the D is unclear. CDR1 is SNHLY, CDR2 FYNNEI, per germline. Trimming removed 0 bases from V and 0 bases from J, with 9 bases in between. The CDR3 length is 16 residues. The CDR3 reads CASSEAGTRSYNEQFF. The CDR3, as DNA: TGTGCCAGCAGTGAAGCTGGTACCCGCTCCTACAATGAGCAGTTCTTC.

V gene TRBV4-1 combines with J gene TRBJ1-3, with 8 bases aligning to TRBD1. Germline-derived CDR1 and CDR2 are MGHRA and YSYEKL. Germline trimming cut 3 bases from V and 0 bases from J; bases unmatched to any gene: 4. The CDR3 is made up of 16 amino acids. As DNA, the CDR3 is TGCGCCAGCAGCCATTCGACAGGGGACTCTGGAAACACCATATATTTT. It specifies CASSHSTGDSGNTIYF.

The chain couples TRBV7-2 to TRBJ2-5; D is unresolved. The germline V gene has CDR1 SGHTA and CDR2 FQGNSA. Trimming cost V 3 bases and J 5 bases, with 10 bases left between them. The CDR3 runs to 13 residues. CDR3 protein: CASSFGVGETQYF. The CDR3, as DNA: TGTGCCAGCAGCTTTGGGGTTGGTGAGACCCAGTACTTC.

The rearrangement uses TRBV7-2 and TRBJ2-6; D remains unclear. Per the germline V gene, CDR1 is SGHTA and CDR2 is FQGNSA. This CDR3 is 16 amino acids long. V was pared by 1 base and J by 0 bases, with 7 bases between. The CDR3 is CASSLGPSSGANVLTF. The CDR3, as DNA: TGTGCCAGCAGCTTAGGTCCGAGCTCTGGGGCCAACGTCCTGACTTTC. Variable domain in full (rest from reference TRBV7-2 and TRBJ2-6): GAGVSQSPSNKVTEKGKDVELRCDPISGHTALYWYRQSLGQGLEFLIYFQGNSAPDKSGLPSDRFSAERTGGSVSTLTIQRTQQEDSAVYLCASSLGPSSGANVLTFGAGSRLTVL.

The gene calls are TRBV7-5 and TRBJ1-4; whether TRBD1, the table's D call, matches the DNA was not checked. TRBV7-5 counts as a pseudogene. The CDR3 runs to 19 residues. DNA for the CDR3: TGTGCCAGAAGCTTAGCTCGGACAGGCCGCTCTGCAACTAATGAAAAACTGTTTTTT. It codes for CARSLARTGRSATNEKLFF.

The chain links TRBV7-2 to TRBJ2-3; tentative D call: TRBD1 (6 bases). Trimming removed 6 bases from V and 3 bases from J, with 13 bases in between. CDR1 SGHTA and CDR2 FQGNSA come from the germline V gene. This CDR3 region has 14 residues. The CDR3 nucleotides read TGTGCCAGCAGTTCCTACAGGGAAACAGATACGCAGTATTTT. Encoded protein: CASSSYRETDTQYF.

This clone appeared once. The genes are TRBV6-5 and TRBJ2-1; 8 bases are shared with TRBD1. Germline V lookup: CDR1 MNHEY, CDR2 SVGAGI. Trimming cost V 3 bases and J 4 bases; bases outside gene matches: 5. The CDR3 is 15 residues long. Here the CDR3 reads CASSYGDRIYNEQFF. The CDR3, as DNA: TGTGCCAGCAGTTATGGGGACAGGATTTACAATGAGCAGTTCTTC.

The chain recombines TRBV27 with TRBJ1-5; no definite D call. The V gene's germline CDR1 is MNHEY and CDR2 SMNVEV (reference sequence). This CDR3 is 17 amino acids long. Trimming pared 3 bases from V and 3 bases from J, leaving 18 bases between. The CDR3 DNA reads TGTGCCAGCAGTTTCGTGTACCGGGGAAGAAACAATCAGCCCCAGCATTTT. Its protein product is CASSFVYRGRNNQPQHF.

The genes are TRBV5-1 and TRBJ2-3, with D maybe TRBD1 (6 bases). Germline V lookup: CDR1 SGHRS, CDR2 YFSETQ. V was cut by 2 bases and J by 0 bases, with 10 bases left in between. The CDR3 has 15 amino acids. This CDR3 is CASSFLDRSTDTQYF. The CDR3 nucleotides are TGCGCCAGCAGCTTCTTAGACAGGAGCACAGATACGCAGTATTTT. The complete variable domain, with remaining parts taken from reference TRBV5-1 and TRBJ2-3, reads KAGVTQTPRYLIKTRGQQVTLSCSPISGHRSVSWYQQTPGQGLQFLFEYFSETQRNKGNFPGRFSGRQFSNSRSEMNVSTLELGDSALYLCASSFLDRSTDTQYFGPGTRLTVL.

This clone turned up a few times. The J gene is TRBJ2-2, the V gene TRBV7-3; D possibly matches TRBD1 or TRBD2 (6 bases each). This CDR3 has 16 amino acids. V was pared by 5 bases and J by 0 bases, with 13 bases between. The V gene's germline CDR1 is SGHTA and CDR2 FQGTGA. CDR3 nucleotides: TGTGCCAGCAGCCCTGGGGGGCGGGCGAACACCGGGGAGCTGTTTTTT. This codes for CASSPGGRANTGELFF.

V usage is TRBV7-3 and J usage is TRBJ2-3, with D unclear. From germline, CDR1 is SGHTA and CDR2 FQGTGA. The germline V and J ends were trimmed by 1 base and 1 base, with 6 bases remaining between them. The CDR3 consists of 14 residues. Here the CDR3 DNA reads TGTGCCAGCAGCTTAAACATGGGCACAGATACGCAGTATTTT. It is translated as CASSLNMGTDTQYF.

The gene calls are TRBV7-2 and TRBJ2-2; the match to TRBD2 covers 10 bases. Germline V gene sequence: CDR1 SGHTA, CDR2 FQGNSA. Trimming took 5 bases from V and 1 from J; bases not matched to a gene: 4. The CDR3 is 16 amino acids. The DNA of the CDR3 is TGTGCCAGCAGCCCCCGACTAGCGGGGAACACCGGGGAGCTGTTTTTT. Amino acids: CASSPRLAGNTGELFF.

This chain connects TRBV18 to TRBJ2-5; no clear D gene. The CDR3 is made up of 12 amino acids. The germline V and J ends were trimmed by 6 bases and 2 bases, with 7 bases remaining between them. Germline loops: CDR1 KGHSH, CDR2 LQKENI. CDR3 residues: CASSEEQETQYF. CDR3 bases: TGTGCCAGCTCCGAGGAACAAGAGACCCAGTACTTC.